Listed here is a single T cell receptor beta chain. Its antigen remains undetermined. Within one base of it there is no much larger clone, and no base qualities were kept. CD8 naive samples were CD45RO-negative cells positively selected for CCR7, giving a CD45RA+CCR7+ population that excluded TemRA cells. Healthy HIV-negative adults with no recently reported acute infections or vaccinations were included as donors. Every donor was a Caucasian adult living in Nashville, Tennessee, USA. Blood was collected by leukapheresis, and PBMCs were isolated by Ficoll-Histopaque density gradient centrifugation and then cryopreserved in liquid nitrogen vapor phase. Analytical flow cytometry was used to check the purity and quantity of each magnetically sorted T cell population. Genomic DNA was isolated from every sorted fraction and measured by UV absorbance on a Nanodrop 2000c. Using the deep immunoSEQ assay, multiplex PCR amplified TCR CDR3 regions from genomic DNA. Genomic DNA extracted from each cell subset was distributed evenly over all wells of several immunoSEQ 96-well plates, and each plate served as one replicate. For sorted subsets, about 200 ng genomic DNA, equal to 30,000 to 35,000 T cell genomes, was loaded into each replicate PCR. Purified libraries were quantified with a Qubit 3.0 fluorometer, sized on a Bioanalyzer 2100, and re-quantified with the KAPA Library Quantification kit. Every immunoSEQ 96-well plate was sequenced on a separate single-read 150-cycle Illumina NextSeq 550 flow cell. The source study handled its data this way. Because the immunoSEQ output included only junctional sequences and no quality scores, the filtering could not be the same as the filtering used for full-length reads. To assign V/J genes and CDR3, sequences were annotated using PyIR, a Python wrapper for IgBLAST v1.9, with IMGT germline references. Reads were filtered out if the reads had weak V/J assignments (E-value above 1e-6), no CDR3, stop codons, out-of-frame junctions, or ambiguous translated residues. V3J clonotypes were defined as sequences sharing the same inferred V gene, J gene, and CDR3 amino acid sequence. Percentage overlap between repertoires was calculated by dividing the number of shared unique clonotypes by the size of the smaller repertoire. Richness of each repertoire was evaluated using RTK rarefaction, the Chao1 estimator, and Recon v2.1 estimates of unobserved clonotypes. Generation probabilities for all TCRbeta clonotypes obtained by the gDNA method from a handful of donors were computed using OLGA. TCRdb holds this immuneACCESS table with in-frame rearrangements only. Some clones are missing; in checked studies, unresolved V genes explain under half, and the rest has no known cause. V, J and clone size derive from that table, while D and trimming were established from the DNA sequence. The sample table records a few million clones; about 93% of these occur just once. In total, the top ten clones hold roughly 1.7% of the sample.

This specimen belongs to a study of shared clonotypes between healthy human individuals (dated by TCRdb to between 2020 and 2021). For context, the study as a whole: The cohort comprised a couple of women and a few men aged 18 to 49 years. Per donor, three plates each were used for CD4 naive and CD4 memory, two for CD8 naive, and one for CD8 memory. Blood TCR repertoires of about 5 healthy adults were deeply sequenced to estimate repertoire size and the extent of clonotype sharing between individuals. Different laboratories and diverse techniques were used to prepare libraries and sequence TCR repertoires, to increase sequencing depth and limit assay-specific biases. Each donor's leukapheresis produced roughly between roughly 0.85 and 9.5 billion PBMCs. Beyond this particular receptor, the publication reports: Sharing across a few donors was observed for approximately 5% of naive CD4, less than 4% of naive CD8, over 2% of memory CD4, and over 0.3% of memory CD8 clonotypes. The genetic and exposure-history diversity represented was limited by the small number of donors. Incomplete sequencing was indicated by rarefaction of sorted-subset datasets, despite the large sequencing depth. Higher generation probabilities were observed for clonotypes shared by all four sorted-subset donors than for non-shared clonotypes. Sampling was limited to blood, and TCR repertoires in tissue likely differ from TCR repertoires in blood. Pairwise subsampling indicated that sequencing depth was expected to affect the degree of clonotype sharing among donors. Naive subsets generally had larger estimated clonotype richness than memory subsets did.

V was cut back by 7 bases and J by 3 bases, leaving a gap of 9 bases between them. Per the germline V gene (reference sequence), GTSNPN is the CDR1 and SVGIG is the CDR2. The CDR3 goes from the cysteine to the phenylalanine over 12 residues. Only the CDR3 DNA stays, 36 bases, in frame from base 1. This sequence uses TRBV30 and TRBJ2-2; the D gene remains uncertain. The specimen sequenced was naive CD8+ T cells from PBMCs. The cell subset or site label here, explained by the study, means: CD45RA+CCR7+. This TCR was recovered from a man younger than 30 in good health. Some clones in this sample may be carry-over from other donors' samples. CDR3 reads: CASIMDTGELFF. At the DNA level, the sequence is TGTGCCTCAATTATGGACACCGGGGAGCTGTTTTTT.